The 28 T cell receptor beta chains given below trace back to one sample, sequenced in a study of cytomegalovirus exposure and HLA in healthy donors. The table came from immunoSEQ multiplex PCR; TCRdb's copy has only in-frame clones and leaves some out. The sample lists a few hundred thousand clones; around 91% were seen once. The sequenced sample consisted of PBMCs. These receptors all stem from a woman between 18 and 29 years old in good health and CMV-seronegative.

The J gene is TRBJ1-1, the V gene TRBV30, with D maybe TRBD1 (6 bases). Per germline, CDR1 GTSNPN and CDR2 SVGIG (reference sequence). The V gene lost 0 bases and the J gene lost 1 base, with 15 bases spanning the gap. This CDR3 contains 16 residues. CDR3 in DNA: TGTGCCTGGAGTGTATCTATGGGGGCTTGGAACACTGAAGCTTTCTTT. Translating it yields CAWSVSMGAWNTEAFF.

This rearrangement joins TRBV28 to TRBJ1-1; no clear D gene. From germline, CDR1 is MDHEN and CDR2 SYDVKM. V lost 7 bases and J lost 4, with 19 bases in between. This CDR3 has 15 amino acids. CDR3: CASTPRQTVGTEAFF. The CDR3, as DNA: TGTGCCAGCACCCCTCGACAAACGGTAGGCACTGAAGCTTTCTTT.

This chain links TRBV4-2 with TRBJ1-5, with D possibly being TRBD1 (5 bases). Trimming shortened V by 0 bases and J by 4 bases, and 13 bases separated the two germline ends. The CDR3 totals 16 residues. Per the germline V gene, CDR1 is LGHNA and CDR2 is YNFKEQ. The CDR3 is CASSQDGGEGNQPQHF. The CDR3 DNA reads TGTGCCAGCAGCCAAGATGGGGGGGAGGGGAATCAGCCCCAGCATTTT.

This chain joins TRBV14 and TRBJ2-3; no clear D gene. The germline gives CDR1 SGHDN, CDR2 FVKESK. Trimming took off 2 bases at V and 3 bases at J, with 6 bases between the two ends. This CDR3 is 13 amino acids long. The CDR3 region is CASSQFQTDTQYF. The CDR3 nucleotides read TGTGCCAGCAGCCAATTTCAAACAGATACGCAGTATTTT.

The chain uses TRBV5-1 and TRBJ1-1; 9 bases fit TRBD1. Germline V gene sequence: CDR1 SGHRS, CDR2 YFSETQ. V was clipped by 5 bases and J by 7 bases; unmatched bases: 15. The CDR3 covers 16 residues. The CDR3 DNA reads TGCGCCAGCAGACAACACAGGGGGCACGGGGCGGGTGAAGCTTTCTTT. Protein: CASRQHRGHGAGEAFF.

The V gene is TRBV7-9, the J gene TRBJ1-1; D ambiguous. The CDR3 runs 12 residues. Germline loops: CDR1 SEHNR, CDR2 FQNEAQ (reference sequence). The V and J ends lost 7 bases and 3 bases respectively, with 9 bases between them. The CDR3 spells CASIPPDTEAFF. In nucleotides, the CDR3 is TGTGCCAGCATTCCTCCCGACACTGAAGCTTTCTTT.

The chain has TRBV28 and TRBJ2-3, with D perhaps TRBD2 (6 bases). This CDR3 contains 15 residues. The V and J ends lost 6 bases and 6 bases respectively, with 19 bases between them. The germline V gene encodes CDR1 MDHEN and CDR2 SYDVKM. CDR3 sequence: CASRNGDFVADTQYF. The CDR3 nucleotides read TGTGCCAGCAGGAACGGGGACTTTGTTGCGGATACGCAGTATTTT.

This clone occurred once. The chain carries TRBV5-1 and TRBJ2-1, with 8 nucleotides matching TRBD1. The CDR3 has 18 residues. CDR1 SGHRS and CDR2 YFSETQ come from the germline V gene. Trimming removed 5 bases from V and 4 bases from J; junction bases left unmatched: 17. CDR3: CASSFPLDREKEYNEQFF. In DNA form, the CDR3 reads TGCGCCAGCAGTTTCCCCCTGGACAGGGAGAAAGAGTACAATGAGCAGTTCTTC.

The rearrangement links TRBV5-1 to TRBJ1-1; 8 bases match TRBD1. CDR3 length equals 15 residues. The ends lost 4 bases at V and 1 base at J; junction bases unmatched: 6. Germline V gene data show CDR1 as SGHRS and CDR2 as YFSETQ. CDR3 sequence (DNA): TGCGCCAGCAGCACTGATGGACAGGGGAACACTGAAGCTTTCTTT. Its translation: CASSTDGQGNTEAFF.

J is TRBJ1-1 and V is TRBV29-1; D remains ambiguous. The V end was cut by 3 bases, the J end by 0 bases, with 11 bases between. CDR3 length equals 14 residues. Germline values: CDR1 SQVTM, CDR2 ANQGSEA. DNA of the CDR3: TGCAGCGTTGATATGTTCAGGTTGAACACTGAAGCTTTCTTT. Amino acids: CSVDMFRLNTEAFF.

This rearrangement joins TRBV25-1 to TRBJ2-3, with 10 bases that match TRBD2. This CDR3 spans 18 amino acids. CDR1 is MGHDK and CDR2 is SYGVNS in the germline V gene. Germline trimming cut 0 bases from V and 5 bases from J; bases unmatched to any gene: 11. CDR3 loop: CASSEYSGASGGLDTQYF. The CDR3, as DNA: TGTGCCAGCAGTGAATATTCAGGGGCTAGCGGGGGATTAGATACGCAGTATTTT. The full variable domain, in which reference TRBV25-1 and TRBJ2-3 provide the parts outside the CDR3, is EADIYQTPRYLVIGTGKKITLECSQTMGHDKMYWYQQDPGMELHLIHYSYGVNSTEKGDLSSESTVSRIRTEHFPLTLESARPSHTSQYLCASSEYSGASGGLDTQYFGPGTRLTVL.

The V call is TRBV9, the J call TRBJ1-1; D is ambiguous. V lost 0 bases and J 4 bases, leaving 7 bases between the germline ends. From germline, CDR1 is SGDLS and CDR2 YYNGEE. The CDR3 totals 13 residues. The CDR3 here is CASSVVESTEAFF. In DNA, the CDR3 is TGTGCCAGCAGCGTAGTGGAGAGCACTGAAGCTTTCTTT.

The chain uses TRBV5-6 and TRBJ1-4; D remains unclear. Germline values: CDR1 SGHDT, CDR2 YYEEEE. The CDR3 runs 12 residues. V was trimmed by 2 bases and J by 4 bases, leaving 3 bases between them. The CDR3 coding sequence is TGTGCCAGCAGCTTCATTAATGAAAAACTGTTTTTT. Protein sequence: CASSFINEKLFF.

V and J are TRBV11-1 and TRBJ2-5; D gene uncertain. Trimming cost V 3 bases and J 5 bases, with 4 bases left between them. This CDR3 contains 11 residues. CDR1 SGHAT and CDR2 FQDESV come from the germline V gene (reference sequence). CDR3 nucleotides: TGTGCCAGCAGCTTTCAGGAGACCCAGTACTTC. Encoded protein: CASSFQETQYF.

V gene TRBV10-2 combines with J gene TRBJ2-1, with TRBD2 identical over 13 bases. The germline V gene encodes CDR1 WSHSY and CDR2 SAAADI. This CDR3 has 18 amino acids. With 6 bases clipped from V and 1 base from J, the junction kept 9 bases outside the gene matches. Written as DNA, the CDR3 is TGCGCCAGCAGCTCCGGACTAGCGGGGGTCTCATCCTACAATGAGCAGTTCTTC. It specifies CASSSGLAGVSSYNEQFF.

The chain carries TRBV7-6 and TRBJ1-2, with a weak D call TRBD1 (5 bases). Germline assignment: CDR1 SGHVS and CDR2 FNYEAQ. CDR3 length: 18 amino acids. V lost 5 bases and J 0 bases, leaving 22 bases between the germline ends. CDR3 amino acids: CASSPGGTYSYSNYGYTF. In DNA, the CDR3 is TGTGCCAGCAGCCCCGGCGGGACTTACTCTTATTCTAACTATGGCTACACCTTC.

This chain links TRBV5-1 with TRBJ1-2; D gene ambiguous. The germline V and J ends were trimmed by 3 bases and 4 bases, with 13 bases remaining between them. Germline-derived CDR1 and CDR2 are SGHRS and YFSETQ. This CDR3 has 14 amino acids. The CDR3 DNA reads as TGCGCCAGCAGCTCGCCCGACAACATCTATGGCTACACCTTC. Encoded protein: CASSSPDNIYGYTF.

In DNA, the CDR3 is TGTGCCAGCAGTTTAGGTGGGACAGGGGTCCGGAATACGCAGTATTTT. Residues: CASSLGGTGVRNTQYF. The rearrangement uses TRBV27 and TRBJ2-3; 10 bases agree with TRBD1. V shed 2 bases and J 7 bases; nucleotides not matched to a gene: 9. This CDR3 is 16 amino acids long. Germline CDR1 is MNHEY and CDR2 is SMNVEV (reference sequence).

The J gene is TRBJ2-2, the V gene TRBV5-1, with a possible D match to TRBD1 (6 bases). The germline gives CDR1 SGHRS, CDR2 YFSETQ. This CDR3 has 15 residues. With 0 bases removed from V and 4 bases from J, the gap between germline ends came to 10 bases. CDR3 bases: TGCGCCAGCAGCTTGGGGCAGGGGCTCACCGGGGAGCTGTTTTTT. Translation gives CASSLGQGLTGELFF.

This chain connects TRBV29-1 to TRBJ1-2, with unresolved D. Germline assignment: CDR1 SQVTM and CDR2 ANQGSEA. V gave up 3 bases and J gave up 6 bases, with 5 bases separating them. This CDR3 is 10 amino acids long. The CDR3: CSVESHGYTF. The CDR3 DNA sequence: TGCAGCGTTGAGTCTCATGGCTACACCTTC.

The chain joins TRBV6-5 to TRBJ1-1; 10 nucleotides align to TRBD1. Losses at the gene ends were 2 bases for V and 10 bases for J; bases not matched to a gene: 13. This CDR3 contains 16 residues. In germline, CDR1 is MNHEY, CDR2 SVGAGI. The CDR3 nucleotides read TGTGCCAGCAGTTACACACGGACAGGGGGGACCATCGGAGCTTTCTTT. This codes for CASSYTRTGGTIGAFF.

This clone was counted a single time. V and J are TRBV7-2 and TRBJ1-5, with D possibly TRBD1 on 5 matching bases. Germline-derived CDR1 and CDR2 are SGHTA and FQGNSA. V was shortened by 2 bases and J by 9 bases, with 14 bases between the two germline ends. CDR3 length: 14 residues. This CDR3 is CASSLNQGKGPQHF. CDR3 DNA: TGTGCCAGCAGCTTAAACCAGGGAAAGGGGCCCCAGCATTTT.

This sequence joins TRBV4-3 and TRBJ2-6; possibly TRBD2 for D (5 bases). The V end lost 1 base, the J end lost 0 bases, and 10 bases lay between the germline ends. This CDR3 region has 17 residues. Germline loops: CDR1 LGHNA, CDR2 YSLEER. For the CDR3, the DNA is TGCGCCAGCAGCCAAGGGGAGACGAGCTCTGGGGCCAACGTCCTGACTTTC. This gives the protein CASSQGETSSGANVLTF.

The chain employs TRBV15 and TRBJ1-5; no clear D gene. The V end lost 0 bases, the J end lost 7 bases, and 4 bases lay between the germline ends. This CDR3 region has 12 residues. In germline, CDR1 is LNHNV, CDR2 YYDKDF (reference sequence). This CDR3 is CATSRDLQPQHF. Here the CDR3 DNA reads TGTGCCACCAGCAGAGATCTGCAGCCCCAGCATTTT.

This clone was seen a single time. The chain is built from TRBV6-1 and TRBJ1-4, with 11 positions matching TRBD1. This CDR3 has 16 residues. Germline V lookup: CDR1 MNHNS, CDR2 SASEGT. With 0 bases clipped from V and 7 bases from J, the junction kept 4 bases outside the gene matches. CDR3 in amino acids: CASSEAGQGVGEKLFF. CDR3 in DNA: TGTGCCAGCAGTGAAGCGGGACAGGGGGTTGGTGAAAAACTGTTTTTT.

This sequence joins TRBV25-1 and TRBJ1-4; 8 bases line up with TRBD1. V lost 2 bases and J lost 4; bases outside the gene matches: 6. The CDR3 runs to 16 residues. The germline CDR1 and CDR2 sequences are MGHDK and SYGVNS. CDR3 DNA: TGTGCCAGCAGTGAAGAGACAGGGGTTTATAATGAAAAACTGTTTTTT. Its translation is CASSEETGVYNEKLFF.

This chain's CDR3 is CASSPDRISGNTIYF. For the CDR3, the DNA is TGTGCCAGCTCACCAGACAGGATCTCTGGAAACACCATATATTTT. The chain has TRBV18 and TRBJ1-3; D is possibly TRBD1 (6 bases). The germline gives CDR1 KGHSH, CDR2 LQKENI. V was pared by 2 bases and J by 0 bases, with 8 bases between. The CDR3 is 15 residues long.

The chain combines TRBV27 with TRBJ2-1; 10 positions match TRBD1. The CDR3 covers 17 residues. Trimming at V came to 5 bases and at J to 5 bases, leaving 12 bases not matched to a gene. CDR1 is MNHEY, CDR2 SMNVEV, per germline (reference sequence). CDR3 region: CASSNYGTGARNNEQFF. The CDR3 DNA reads TGTGCCAGCAGTAATTACGGGACAGGGGCGCGGAACAATGAGCAGTTCTTC.